This passage covers 21 T cell receptor beta chains from one sample sequenced in a study of human T cells and chemical hapten exposure. The sample's time point: patch test 1, 2 weeks after DPC sensitization. The sample's treatment: therapeutic diphenylcyclopropenone sensitization with weekly scalp DPC. Unfractionated whole blood yielded the extracted total RNA. TCRdb itself ran the RACE reads through MiXCR, one entry per CDR3 protein. The sample holds more than 30,000 distinct CDR3 sequences, roughly 6.4% seen once. The starting material was whole blood, obtained in connection with sensitization to the hapten diphenylcyclopropenone (DPC). These receptors were taken from a woman under 40 with alopecia areata. Some clones in this sample may be carry-over from other donors' samples.

This clonotype has just a few counts. The rearrangement joins TRBV27 to TRBJ1-1, with 9 bases that match TRBD1. The CDR3 consists of 15 residues. The germline CDR1 and CDR2 sequences are MNHEY and SMNVEV (reference sequence). The J segment lost 1 base and the V segment lost 5 bases, leaving 5 bases of the junction unmatched. CDR3 amino acids: CASSGTGRKNTEAFF. In nucleotides, the CDR3 is TGTGCCAGCAGTGGGACAGGGAGGAAGAACACTGAAGCTTTCTTT.

This clonotype occurred many times. The chain is built from TRBV29-1 and TRBJ2-3, with D uncertain. Germline V lookup: CDR1 SQVTM, CDR2 ANQGSEA. Deletions cut 0 bases from V and 8 bases from J, with 12 bases between. This CDR3 is built from 13 residues. CDR3 nucleotide sequence: TGCAGCGTTGAAGATCCCGCTGTCCGTACGCAGTATTTT. The encoded protein is CSVEDPAVRTQYF.

In this sample, this clonotype turned up many times. The V and J genes are TRBV20-1 and TRBJ2-2, with D possibly TRBD1 on 6 matching bases. Germline lookup yields CDR1 DFQATT and CDR2 SNEGSKA (reference sequence). V was shortened by 0 bases and J by 5 bases, with 10 bases between the two germline ends. This CDR3 is built from 14 residues. CDR3 region: CSARDRQGTGELFF. DNA for the CDR3: TGCAGTGCTAGAGATCGGCAGGGGACCGGGGAGCTGTTTTTT.

The table lists this clonotype with a few counts. In nucleotides, the CDR3 is TGTGCCAGTAGTGGTCCCGGGGTGGCAGACTATGGCTACACCTTC. This sequence encodes CASSGPGVADYGYTF. The rearrangement uses TRBV19 and TRBJ1-2; D call uncertain. V was shortened by 5 bases and J by 3 bases, with 16 bases between the two germline ends. Germline CDR1 LNHDA, CDR2 SQIVND (reference sequence). CDR3 length: 15 amino acids.

This clonotype occurred once. The rearrangement joins TRBV3-1 to TRBJ1-6; D is perhaps TRBD1 (5 bases). The V gene lost 1 base and the J gene lost 13 bases, with 14 bases spanning the gap. The CDR3 loop spans 14 amino acids. CDR1 and CDR2 from the germline V gene are LGHDT and YNNKEL (reference sequence). In nucleotides, the CDR3 is TGTGCCAGCAGCCAAGGGGAGAGTAGGGGCCCCCTCCACTTT. Protein sequence: CASSQGESRGPLHF.

This clonotype has at least ten counts. V is TRBV6-5 and J is TRBJ2-5, with D unresolved. The CDR3 runs to 13 residues. The germline gives CDR1 MNHEY, CDR2 SVGAGI. Trimming left V 5 bases short and J 7 bases short, with 14 bases between. CDR3 sequence reads: CASSHLDRVTQYF. CDR3 coding DNA: TGTGCCAGCAGTCACCTAGATCGGGTGACCCAGTACTTC.

The table lists this clonotype with many counts. The V call is TRBV7-2, the J call TRBJ1-1; D unclear. V dropped 1 base and J dropped 1 base, with 4 bases sitting between them. This CDR3 has 13 amino acids. Per the germline V gene, CDR1 is SGHTA and CDR2 is FQGNSA. The CDR3 here is CASSLGQNTEAFF. CDR3 coding DNA: TGTGCCAGCAGCTTAGGGCAGAACACTGAAGCTTTCTTT.

This clonotype was observed many times. The rearrangement joins TRBV5-1 to TRBJ2-3, with no clear D. The CDR3 sequence is 12 residues long. Trimming took off 2 bases at V and 3 bases at J, with 4 bases between the two ends. CDR1 is SGHRS, CDR2 YFSETQ, per germline. The CDR3 protein is CASSLHTDTQYF. CDR3 nucleotide sequence: TGCGCCAGCAGCTTACATACAGATACGCAGTATTTT.

This clonotype appeared many times. The chain uses TRBV5-6 and TRBJ2-1, with D tentatively TRBD1 (6 bases). Germline V CDR1 and CDR2: SGHDT, YYEEEE. The CDR3 covers 13 residues. V was shortened by 6 bases and J by 8 bases, with 15 bases between the two germline ends. The CDR3 is CASIIGTSDEQFF. As DNA, the CDR3 is TGTGCCAGCATCATAGGGACAAGCGATGAGCAGTTCTTC.

This clonotype was counted only a few times. The chain recombines TRBV10-3 with TRBJ1-2; D possibly corresponds to TRBD1 (6 bases). Looked up from germline, CDR1 is ENHRY and CDR2 is SYGVKD. The CDR3 contains 13 residues. Trimming shortened V by 0 bases and J by 7 bases, and 9 bases separated the two germline ends. The CDR3 nucleotides are TGTGCCATCAGTGAGTCCGTGACAGGTGGCTACACCTTC. The encoded protein is CAISESVTGGYTF.

The V gene is TRBV28, the J gene TRBJ2-3; maybe TRBD1 (5 bases). The CDR3 consists of 16 residues. Germline lookup yields CDR1 MDHEN and CDR2 SYDVKM. V was clipped by 1 base and J by 2 bases, with 13 bases between them. The CDR3 coding sequence is TGTGCCAGCAGTTTATTGCAGGGATTCCCCACAGATACGCAGTATTTT. It encodes CASSLLQGFPTDTQYF.

This clonotype qualifies as medium-sized. This sequence joins TRBV7-2 and TRBJ2-3; tentative D call: TRBD2 (5 bases). Trimming stripped 0 bases from V and 3 bases from J, with 7 bases between. Per the germline V gene, CDR1 is SGHTA and CDR2 is FQGNSA. The CDR3 is made up of 14 amino acids. This CDR3 is CASSLARGTDTQYF. The CDR3 DNA follows: TGTGCCAGCAGCTTAGCCCGGGGAACAGATACGCAGTATTTT.

This clonotype turned up a few times. This rearrangement joins TRBV30 to TRBJ2-5; 15 nucleotides line up with TRBD2. CDR3 size: 17 residues. V trimming: 4 bases; J trimming: 4 bases; junction bases outside the gene matches: 10. Germline V CDR1 and CDR2: GTSNPN, SVGIG (reference sequence). The CDR3 DNA reads TGTGCCTGGAATCCACCACCGGGACTAGCGGGGGGAGAGACCCAGTACTTC. As protein: CAWNPPPGLAGGETQYF.

The V gene is TRBV5-5, the J gene TRBJ1-1, with D maybe TRBD1 (6 bases). V lost 1 base to trimming and J lost 4 bases, with 11 bases between them. This CDR3 has 14 amino acids. Germline CDR1 is SGHKS and CDR2 is YYEKEE (reference sequence). CDR3 sequence: CASSLFQGTTEAFF. The DNA of the CDR3 is TGTGCCAGCAGCTTGTTTCAGGGGACCACTGAAGCTTTCTTT.

The rearrangement joins TRBV6-2 or TRBV6-3 to TRBJ2-7, with TRBD2 identical over 8 bases. CDR1 and CDR2 from the germline V gene are MNHEY and SVGEGT. V lost 2 bases and J lost 4; bases outside the gene matches: 13. The CDR3 has 17 amino acids. In nucleotides, the CDR3 is TGTGCCAGCAGTTACCCCCCACTAGCGGCAAAGGAGTACGAGCAGTACTTC. This gives the protein CASSYPPLAAKEYEQYF.

V is TRBV30 and J is TRBJ2-5; 9 bases map to TRBD2. Germline CDR1 and CDR2: GTSNPN and SVGIG (reference sequence). This CDR3 has 15 residues. After removal of 0 bases from V and 7 bases from J, the junction contained 9 bases not matched to a gene. The CDR3 loop is CAWSVPASGVGTQYF. The CDR3 DNA follows: TGTGCCTGGAGTGTACCGGCTAGCGGGGTAGGGACCCAGTACTTC.

This clonotype was seen at least ten times. The chain is built from TRBV29-1 and TRBJ1-4, with D hard to call. The CDR3 is 11 residues long. Germline V gene lookup returns CDR1 SQVTM and CDR2 ANQGSEA. The V end was cut by 7 bases, the J end by 11 bases, with 14 bases between. CDR3 sequence (DNA): TGCAGCGCCACTGTCGGTGAGAAACTGTTTTTT. Protein product: CSATVGEKLFF.

V gene TRBV3-1 combines with J gene TRBJ2-5; TRBD1 aligns across 7 bases. The CDR3 has 15 residues. V lost 0 bases to trimming and J lost 4 bases; unmatched junction nucleotides: 5. Germline V CDR1 and CDR2: LGHDT, YNNKEL (reference sequence). Here the CDR3 DNA reads TGTGCCAGCAGCCAAGATACGGCAGGGGGAGAGACCCAGTACTTC. It is translated as CASSQDTAGGETQYF.

In this sample, this clonotype turned up a few times. The rearrangement links TRBV11-2 to TRBJ2-7, with D perhaps TRBD1 (6 bases). The V end was cut by 3 bases, the J end by 7 bases, with 10 bases between. Germline V CDR1 and CDR2: SGHAT, FQNNGV. The length of the CDR3 is 12 residues. In DNA form, the CDR3 reads TGTGCCAGCAGCTTCAGTGACAGGGAGCAGTACTTC. As protein: CASSFSDREQYF.

This clonotype was recorded many times. The chain uses TRBV6-5 and TRBJ2-3; tentative D call: TRBD1 (5 bases). The germline CDR1 and CDR2 sequences are MNHEY and SVGAGI. Deletions cut 6 bases from V and 2 bases from J, with 12 bases between. The CDR3 contains 14 residues. CDR3 DNA sequence: TGTGCCAGCAGGTCGACAGCCTCCACAGATACGCAGTATTTT. This codes for CASRSTASTDTQYF.

This clonotype has a count of ten or more. The chain joins TRBV28 to TRBJ2-7; a possible D gene is TRBD1 (5 bases). The CDR3 consists of 13 residues. The germline V gene has CDR1 MDHEN and CDR2 SYDVKM. V was clipped by 6 bases and J by 3 bases, with 12 bases between them. CDR3 region: CASSPQGSYEQYF. CDR3 DNA sequence: TGTGCCAGCAGCCCGCAGGGCAGCTACGAGCAGTACTTC.